This is a list of T cell receptor beta chains from one sample in a study of T cell responses to AZD1222 COVID-19 vaccine. Sequencing was performed with immunoSEQ multiplex PCR; in TCRdb, only in-frame clones are kept and a portion is missing. The repertoire has fewer than 120,000 clones, less than 95% of them found once; the top ten carry about 7.8%. The specimen was peripheral blood, collected on day 0 of AZD1222 vaccination. The receptors stem from an adult in good health. Both conserved end residues are part of each CDR3. D genes are given only for firm matches. The size field is filled for only some rows; it gives once, few, many or a size class.

v_gene | len | d_gene | abundance | CDR3aa
TRBV5-1 | 17 | TRBD1 | - | CASSYGTGNIMNTEAFF
TRBV18 | 15 | TRBD2 | - | CASSPMSGGQNEQFF
TRBV4-1 | 16 | - | - | CASSHLKSGLHYGYTF
TRBV28 | 13 | - | - | CASSPPGNYGYTF
TRBV2 | 14 | TRBD1 | - | CASSINRGKNIQYF
TRBV4-1 | 14 | - | - | CASSQGGANYGYTF
TRBV7-9 | 13 | - | - | CASSFPRSYGYTF
TRBV30 | 14 | - | - | CAWGKGGPLDEQFF
TRBV6-1 | 17 | TRBD1 | - | CASSAQGAKLGNYGYTF
TRBV12-3/TRBV12-4 | 12 | - | - | CASSQLGGGYTF
TRBV5-4 | 15 | TRBD2 | - | CASSPTSGGAYEQFF
TRBV6-5 | 14 | TRBD1 | - | CASSYQGEGNTIYF
TRBV11-2 | 15 | TRBD1 | once | CASSATGGSNEKLFF
TRBV7-9 | 13 | - | - | CASSQDKGYGYTF
TRBV5-4 | 14 | - | - | CASRPDSFNTEAFF
TRBV7-8 | 13 | - | - | CASSPTENTEAFF
TRBV24-1 | 16 | - | - | CATSDQRGGDKGEQYF
TRBV2 | 11 | - | - | CASRQGYEQFF
TRBV7-9 | 12 | - | - | CASSLRGNTIYF